The TCR beta chain under discussion was sequenced for a study of cytomegalovirus exposure and HLA in healthy donors. CDR3 length: 16 amino acids. Trimming at V came to 2 bases and at J to 1 base, leaving 7 bases not matched to a gene. Germline CDR1 reads LGHNA; CDR2 reads YNFKEQ. PCR involved 60 Vbeta and 13 Jbeta primers. The protocol was immunoSEQ multiplex PCR, while the TCRdb copy is restricted to in-frame clones and leaves out a portion. The sample includes over 100,000 clones, 70% to 80% of them seen just once. Sample: PBMCs. This rearrangement joins TRBV4-2 to TRBJ1-1, with 7 bases aligning to TRBD1. The origin of this receptor is a human donor in good health. The CDR3 loop reads CASSQKIGTANTEAFF. CDR3 DNA sequence: TGTGCCAGCAGCCAAAAAATTGGGACAGCGAACACTGAAGCTTTCTTT.